This TCR beta chain was identified during a study of blood T cell repertoires in COVID-19. V was pared by 2 bases and J by 6 bases, with 7 bases between. The CDR3 has 12 residues. CDR1 and CDR2 from the germline V gene are SGHNT and YENEEA. This table comes from immunoSEQ multiplex PCR, and its TCRdb copy is limited to in-frame clones, with some not included. The sample carries about 140,000 clones, 65% to 90% recorded once. This receptor was obtained from a man aged 45-65 years with acute or convalescent COVID-19. The chain has TRBV11-3 and TRBJ1-1; D gene ambiguous. Material for sequencing was peripheral blood. The CDR3 spells CASSLNYPEAFF. The CDR3 DNA sequence: TGTGCCAGCAGCTTAAATTATCCTGAAGCTTTCTTT.